What follows are 22 T cell receptor beta chains derived from one specimen sequenced in a study of blood T cell repertoires in COVID-19. Clones were sequenced by immunoSEQ multiplex PCR, and TCRdb holds only the in-frame ones, with some missing. The sample lists 130,000 or so clones, approximately 87% seen once, with 2% to 2.5% in the top ten. The sample taken for sequencing was peripheral blood. All receptors derive from a man between 70 and 80 years old with active COVID-19.

The genes are TRBV14 and TRBJ2-5; D possibly corresponds to TRBD1 (5 bases). V gave up 0 bases and J gave up 5 bases, with 19 bases separating them. Germline V gene sequence: CDR1 SGHDN, CDR2 FVKESK. This CDR3 comprises 17 residues. The chain's CDR3 is CASSQEGPIRLRETQYF. In DNA form, the CDR3 reads TGTGCCAGCAGCCAAGAGGGGCCCATCCGGTTGAGGGAGACCCAGTACTTC.

J is TRBJ1-2 and V is TRBV2, with 7 bases lining up with TRBD1. Trimming removed 6 bases from V and 3 bases from J; junction bases left unmatched: 4. In germline, CDR1 is SNHLY, CDR2 FYNNEI. The length of the CDR3 is 13 residues. For the CDR3, the DNA is TGTGCCAGCAGCCTACAGGGGTACTATGGCTACACCTTC. Translation: CASSLQGYYGYTF.

In this sample, this clone turned up once. The J gene is TRBJ2-2, the V gene TRBV4-1, with a weak D call TRBD1 (6 bases). The germline V and J ends were trimmed by 4 bases and 2 bases, with 14 bases remaining between them. Looked up from germline, CDR1 is MGHRA and CDR2 is YSYEKL. CDR3 size: 16 residues. The CDR3 sequence is CASSPSQGRNTGELFF. The CDR3 DNA follows: TGCGCCAGCAGCCCAAGCCAGGGGAGAAACACCGGGGAGCTGTTTTTT.

DNA of the CDR3: TGCGCCAGCAGCCAAGACCCCCCGCGGCGGGAGAATGAGCAGTTCTTC. The encoded protein is CASSQDPPRRENEQFF. The chain is built from TRBV4-1 and TRBJ2-1, with 7 bases fitting TRBD2. Germline V gives CDR1 MGHRA, CDR2 YSYEKL. This CDR3 contains 16 residues. V lost 0 bases, J lost 7 bases, and 9 bases stayed unmatched.

The chain has TRBV10-1 and TRBJ2-3, with D uncertain. With 5 bases removed from V and 0 bases from J, the gap between germline ends came to 12 bases. The CDR3 totals 15 residues. Germline assignment: CDR1 WNHNN and CDR2 SYGVQD (reference sequence). This CDR3 reads CASSPFIGSTDTQYF. In nucleotides, the CDR3 is TGCGCCAGCAGTCCATTTATCGGGAGCACAGATACGCAGTATTTT.

This rearrangement joins TRBV12-3 or TRBV12-4 to TRBJ2-2, with unresolved D. The CDR3 extends over 12 amino acids. V dropped 6 bases and J dropped 7 bases, with 9 bases sitting between them. In DNA form, the CDR3 reads TGTGCCAGCAGCCTAGAAAACGGGGAGCTGTTTTTT. It specifies CASSLENGELFF.

The chain links TRBV6-4 to TRBJ2-7; 11 nucleotides line up with TRBD2. The CDR3 totals 17 residues. Germline V gene sequence: CDR1 MRHNA, CDR2 SNTAGT. The trim removed 9 bases at V and 2 bases at J, leaving 15 bases unmatched. The CDR3 DNA is TGTGCCAGTACCGGGACTAGCGGCTACCCTGCCCCCTACGAGCAGTACTTC. Its translation: CASTGTSGYPAPYEQYF.

The genes are TRBV5-1 and TRBJ2-1, with a tentative D call TRBD1 (5 bases). V lost 4 bases and J lost 10, with 12 bases in between. The germline V gene encodes CDR1 SGHRS and CDR2 YFSETQ. The CDR3 contains 12 residues. The CDR3, as DNA: TGCGCCAGCAGCCCCCAGGGCGGAGAGCAGTTCTTC. It is translated as CASSPQGGEQFF.

This chain uses TRBV4-1 with TRBJ1-1, with D tentatively TRBD1 (6 bases). V was pared by 4 bases and J by 1 base, with 16 bases between. CDR3 size: 16 residues. CDR1 and CDR2 from the germline V gene are MGHRA and YSYEKL. In DNA, the CDR3 is TGCGCCAGCAGCCCGGGGACACCGGTCCCGAACACTGAAGCTTTCTTT. Protein product: CASSPGTPVPNTEAFF.

The chain recombines TRBV6-5 with TRBJ2-1, with D tentatively TRBD2 (6 bases). CDR3 size: 15 residues. The V and J ends lost 1 base and 10 bases respectively, with 17 bases between them. From germline, CDR1 is MNHEY and CDR2 SVGAGI. The CDR3 bases are TGTGCCAGCAGTTACTACAAACAAGGGAGCGGGGAGCAGTTCTTC. Encoded protein: CASSYYKQGSGEQFF.

The chain is built from TRBV3-1 (or the pseudogene TRBV3-2) and TRBJ1-5, with a tentative D call TRBD1 (5 bases). CDR3 length equals 15 residues. The germline CDR1 and CDR2 sequences are LGHDT and YNNKEL (reference sequence). Between the trimmed V and J ends, which lost 4 bases and 2 bases, there was a span of 12 bases. CDR3 nucleotides: TGTGCCAGCAGCCCACACGGGGGGGGCAATCAGCCCCAGCATTTT. Encoded protein: CASSPHGGGNQPQHF.

The chain joins TRBV19 to TRBJ1-2, with D uncertain. The germline V and J ends were trimmed by 6 bases and 3 bases, with 11 bases remaining between them. Germline CDR1 and CDR2: LNHDA and SQIVND (reference sequence). The CDR3 runs to 13 residues. CDR3 amino acids: CASRDGGHYGYTF. The CDR3 DNA sequence: TGTGCCAGTAGGGACGGCGGGCACTATGGCTACACCTTC.

The chain employs TRBV5-1 and TRBJ1-1, with TRBD1 as a possible D gene (5 bases). The CDR3 totals 15 residues. Germline values: CDR1 SGHRS, CDR2 YFSETQ. V was pared by 4 bases and J by 1 base, with 14 bases between. CDR3 sequence reads: CASSLQGGKNTEAFF. The CDR3 DNA follows: TGCGCCAGCAGCCTCCAGGGAGGGAAGAACACTGAAGCTTTCTTT. Full variable domain (missing parts from reference TRBV5-1 and TRBJ1-1): KAGVTQTPRYLIKTRGQQVTLSCSPISGHRSVSWYQQTPGQGLQFLFEYFSETQRNKGNFPGRFSGRQFSNSRSEMNVSTLELGDSALYLCASSLQGGKNTEAFFGQGTRLTVV.

Remarks on this clone: Other DNA sequences from this sample encode an identical CDR3 as well. The chain links TRBV12-3 or TRBV12-4 to TRBJ2-7; the match to TRBD1 covers 7 bases. V shed 4 bases, J shed 4 bases, and the junction held 1 base outside the gene matches. The CDR3 has 12 residues. CDR3 DNA: TGTGCCAGCAGTTCACAGGGGTACGAGCAGTACTTC. Translation gives CASSSQGYEQYF.

Turning to this clone: At one boundary the junction diverges from the germline segment, which might be a read error. The rearrangement uses TRBV27 and TRBJ2-7; D unclear. The CDR3 sequence is 9 residues long. Germline CDR1 is MNHEY and CDR2 is SMNVEV (reference sequence). CDR3 in DNA: TGTGCGGGCTCCCACGAGCAGTACTTC. It encodes CAGSHEQYF.

This chain joins TRBV6-5 and TRBJ2-7; D remains ambiguous. Germline V gives CDR1 MNHEY, CDR2 SVGAGI. Trimming cost V 0 bases and J 0 bases, with 6 bases left between them. This CDR3 region has 14 residues. CDR3 sequence: CASSYSRSSYEQYF. In nucleotides, the CDR3 is TGTGCCAGCAGTTACTCGCGTAGCTCCTACGAGCAGTACTTC.

This chain uses TRBV5-4 with TRBJ1-1, with D hard to call. Trimming cost V 4 bases and J 2 bases, with 9 bases left between them. CDR3 length equals 13 residues. In germline, CDR1 is SGHNT, CDR2 YYREEE (reference sequence). The CDR3 region is CASSPLTNTEAFF. For the CDR3, the DNA is TGTGCCAGCAGCCCCTTGACTAACACTGAAGCTTTCTTT.

J is TRBJ2-7 and V is TRBV5-4; 10 positions match TRBD2. Germline values: CDR1 SGHNT, CDR2 YYREEE (reference sequence). V dropped 2 bases and J dropped 1; count of bases not matched to a gene: 3. This CDR3 is built from 15 residues. The CDR3 region is CASSFSAGGSYEQYF. The CDR3 bases are TGTGCCAGCAGCTTCTCAGCGGGAGGGTCCTACGAGCAGTACTTC. Full variable domain (rest looked up from reference TRBV5-4 and TRBJ2-7): ETGVTQSPTHLIKTRGQQVTLRCSSQSGHNTVSWYQQALGQGPQFIFQYYREEENGRGNFPPRFSGLQFPNYSSELNVNALELDDSALYLCASSFSAGGSYEQYFGPGTRLTVT.

The chain uses TRBV6-5 and TRBJ2-7, with 7 positions matching TRBD2. There are 14 residues in the CDR3. Germline CDR1 reads MNHEY; CDR2 reads SVGAGI. The junction had 4 bases not matched to a gene; V was cut back by 5 bases and J by 0 bases. The CDR3 region has the DNA TGTGCCAGCAGTCGGGGGGAGCGCTCCTACGAGCAGTACTTC. Translating gives CASSRGERSYEQYF.

V is TRBV7-2 and J is TRBJ2-5; D may be TRBD1 (5 bases). Germline CDR1 is SGHTA and CDR2 is FQGNSA. The CDR3 covers 13 residues. The ends were cut back, 5 bases at V and 7 bases at J, with 14 bases in the middle. CDR3: CASSNMQGGTQYF. CDR3 nucleotides: TGTGCCAGCAGCAATATGCAGGGTGGGACCCAGTACTTC. Drawing the rest from reference TRBV7-2 and TRBJ2-5, the complete variable domain is GAGVSQSPSNKVTEKGKDVELRCDPISGHTALYWYRQSLGQGLEFLIYFQGNSAPDKSGLPSDRFSAERTGGSVSTLTIQRTQQEDSAVYLCASSNMQGGTQYFGPGTRLLVL.

The chain employs TRBV2 and TRBJ2-7, with D hard to call. Germline CDR1 and CDR2: SNHLY and FYNNEI. This CDR3 region has 11 residues. V was cut by 5 bases and J by 3 bases, with 5 bases left in between. The CDR3 loop reads CASSPNYEQYF. The CDR3 DNA follows: TGTGCCAGCAGTCCAAACTACGAGCAGTACTTC.

This chain uses TRBV28 with TRBJ2-5; D gene uncertain. Germline V gene lookup returns CDR1 MDHEN and CDR2 SYDVKM. With 4 bases removed from V and 1 base from J, the gap between germline ends came to 4 bases. The CDR3 length is 12 residues. The CDR3 DNA sequence: TGTGCCAGCAGTTCCGGCCAAGAGACCCAGTACTTC. Protein product: CASSSGQETQYF.